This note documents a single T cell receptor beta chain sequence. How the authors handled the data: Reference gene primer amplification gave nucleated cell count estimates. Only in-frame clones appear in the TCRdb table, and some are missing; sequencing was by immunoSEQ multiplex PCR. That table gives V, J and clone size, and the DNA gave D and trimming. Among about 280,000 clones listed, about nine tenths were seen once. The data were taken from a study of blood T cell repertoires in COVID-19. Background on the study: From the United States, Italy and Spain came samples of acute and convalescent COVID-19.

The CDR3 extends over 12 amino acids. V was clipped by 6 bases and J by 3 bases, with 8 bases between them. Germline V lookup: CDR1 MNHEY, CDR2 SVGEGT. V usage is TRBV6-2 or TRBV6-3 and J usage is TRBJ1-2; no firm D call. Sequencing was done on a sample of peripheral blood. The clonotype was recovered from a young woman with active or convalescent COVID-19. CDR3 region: CASSPSDYGYTF. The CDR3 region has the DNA TGTGCCAGCAGCCCCTCCGACTATGGCTACACCTTC.